The 8 T cell receptor beta chains below come from one sample, sequenced in a study of blood T cell repertoires in COVID-19. Measured with immunoSEQ multiplex PCR; TCRdb has only the in-frame clones, and not every one. The sample yields about 39,000 clones, 70% to 80% seen once. Sequences were obtained from peripheral blood. The receptors originated from a man between 65 and 85 years old with acute or convalescent COVID-19.

This sequence joins TRBV28 and TRBJ1-2; D unclear. CDR1 MDHEN and CDR2 SYDVKM come from the germline V gene. This CDR3 is 15 amino acids long. Deletions cut 6 bases from V and 4 bases from J, with 18 bases between. Here the CDR3 DNA reads TGTGCCAGCAGCCCTCCCGCGGTTTCAATCTATGGCTACACCTTC. This translates into CASSPPAVSIYGYTF.

This chain joins TRBV19 and TRBJ1-5; D may be TRBD1 (5 bases). This CDR3 is 15 amino acids long. Per germline, CDR1 LNHDA and CDR2 SQIVND (reference sequence). Trimming took off 3 bases at V and 4 bases at J, with 13 bases between the two ends. CDR3 sequence: CASSIGRGANQPQHF. The DNA for the CDR3 is TGTGCCAGTAGTATTGGGAGGGGCGCGAATCAGCCCCAGCATTTT.

This clone was detected only a few times. The chain has TRBV7-9 and TRBJ2-5; no firm D call. CDR1 is SEHNR, CDR2 FQNEAQ, per germline (reference sequence). V shed 5 bases and J shed 1 base, with 5 bases lying between them. This CDR3 is built from 12 residues. The CDR3 region has the DNA TGTGCCAGCAGCCCCCTCCAAGAGACCCAGTACTTC. The encoded protein is CASSPLQETQYF.

The chain combines TRBV21-1 with TRBJ2-5; TRBD2, as called in the table, went unchecked against the DNA. TRBV21-1 is recorded as a pseudogene. CDR3 length equals 14 residues. CDR3 DNA sequence: TGTGCCAGCAAAAGTCAAGGCGGTGGAGAGACCCAGTACTTC. Encoded protein: CASKSQGGGETQYF.

V and J are TRBV28 and TRBJ2-1, with 10 bases matching TRBD2. V lost 10 bases, J lost 8 bases, and 11 bases stayed unmatched. This CDR3 has 14 amino acids. Per germline, CDR1 MDHEN and CDR2 SYDVKM. DNA of the CDR3: TGTGCCATCGGTAAGGGACTAGCGATAGATGAGCAGTTCTTC. Its protein is CAIGKGLAIDEQFF. Full variable domain (rest looked up from reference TRBV28 and TRBJ2-1): DVKVTQSSRYLVKRTGEKVFLECVQDMDHENMFWYRQDPGLGLRLIYFSYDVKMKEKGDIPEGYSVSREKKERFSLILESASTNQTSMYLCAIGKGLAIDEQFFGPGTRLTVL.

The chain has TRBV7-9 and TRBJ1-2, with D perhaps matching TRBD1 (6 bases). Germline values: CDR1 SEHNR, CDR2 FQNEAQ (reference sequence). Trimming stripped 5 bases from V and 5 bases from J, with 12 bases between. The CDR3 runs to 13 residues. The CDR3 DNA sequence: TGTGCCAGCAGCCCTCCAGGGGATTATGGCTACACCTTC. This gives the protein CASSPPGDYGYTF.

J is TRBJ1-2 and V is TRBV28; 8 bases align to TRBD1. V shed 6 bases, J shed 4 bases, and the junction held 10 bases outside the gene matches. Germline V gene lookup returns CDR1 MDHEN and CDR2 SYDVKM. This CDR3 contains 15 residues. This CDR3 is CASSESNRGTYGYTF. In nucleotides, the CDR3 is TGTGCCAGCAGCGAGAGTAACAGGGGGACCTATGGCTACACCTTC.

This clone was observed a few times. The gene calls are TRBV3-1 (or the pseudogene TRBV3-2) and TRBJ2-7; a weak D match, TRBD1 (5 bases). Trimming removed 0 bases at V and 3 bases at J, with 9 bases between. Germline CDR1 is LGHDT and CDR2 is YNNKEL (reference sequence). This CDR3 has 14 residues. The CDR3 protein is CASSQDGAVYEQYF. CDR3 coding DNA: TGTGCCAGCAGCCAAGATGGGGCCGTCTACGAGCAGTACTTC.